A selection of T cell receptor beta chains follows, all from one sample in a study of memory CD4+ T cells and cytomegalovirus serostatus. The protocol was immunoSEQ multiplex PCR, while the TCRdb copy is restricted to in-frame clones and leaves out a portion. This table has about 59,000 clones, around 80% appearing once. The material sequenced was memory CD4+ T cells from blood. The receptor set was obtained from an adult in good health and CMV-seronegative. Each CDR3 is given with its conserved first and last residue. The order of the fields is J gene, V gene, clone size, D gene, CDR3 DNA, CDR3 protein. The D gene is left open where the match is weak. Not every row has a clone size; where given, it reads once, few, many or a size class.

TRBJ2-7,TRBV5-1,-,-,TGCGCCAGCAGCTTGTCGGCGGGACCACAACCCTACGAGCAGTACTTC,CASSLSAGPQPYEQYF
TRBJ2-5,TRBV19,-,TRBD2,TGTGCCAGTAGTATGGATGCGGGAGACGACACCCAGTACTTC,CASSMDAGDDTQYF
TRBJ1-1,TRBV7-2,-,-,TGTGCCAGCAGCTTAGATCCGGGGGCTTCTGAAGCTTTCTTT,CASSLDPGASEAFF
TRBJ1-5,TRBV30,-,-,TGTGCCTGGAGTAGCGGCACTTTCGGGGGGAACCTAGCCCAGCCCCAGCATTTT,CAWSSGTFGGNLAQPQHF
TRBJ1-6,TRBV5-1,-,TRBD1,TGCGCCAGCAGCTTGGAGGGGGCGAGTAATTCACCCCTCCACTTT,CASSLEGASNSPLHF
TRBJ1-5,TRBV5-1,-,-,TGCGCCAGCAGCTTAGGCCAGGGAATTCAGCCCCAGCATTTT,CASSLGQGIQPQHF
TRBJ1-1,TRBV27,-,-,TGTGCCAGCAGCACTATAGGGACTGAAGCTTTCTTT,CASSTIGTEAFF
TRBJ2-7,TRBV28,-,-,TGTGCCAGCAGTTTGGGCGGGAACTCCTACGAGCAGTACTTC,CASSLGGNSYEQYF
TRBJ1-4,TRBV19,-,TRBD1,TGTGCCAGTAGTCCAATGCGACAGGGGGGGGATGAAAAACTGTTTTTT,CASSPMRQGGDEKLFF
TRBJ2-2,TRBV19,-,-,TGTGCCAGTATGTTCACCGGGGAGCTGTTTTTT,CASMFTGELFF
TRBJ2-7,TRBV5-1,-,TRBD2,TGCGCCAGCAGCTCGCGGGCGGGAGGGCCCAGCGAGCAGTACTTC,CASSSRAGGPSEQYF
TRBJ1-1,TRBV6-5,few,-,TGTGCCAGCTCTTTTCGGGGGAGGAACACTGAAGCTTTCTTT,CASSFRGRNTEAFF
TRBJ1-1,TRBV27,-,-,TGTGCCAGCAGTGGAGCAGGGGCTGTGAACACTGAAGCTTTCTTT,CASSGAGAVNTEAFF
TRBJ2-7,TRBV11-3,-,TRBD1,TGTGCCAGCAGTCCTGCCGGGACAGGGTTATGGGAGCAGTACTTC,CASSPAGTGLWEQYF
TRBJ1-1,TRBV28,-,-,TGTGCCAGCAGGGCAGGAACAGGGACGCCTTTCTTT,CASRAGTGTPFF
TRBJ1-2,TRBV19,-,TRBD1,TGTGCCAGTAGTACCTACCCGGGACAGGGGGACTATGGCTACACCTTC,CASSTYPGQGDYGYTF
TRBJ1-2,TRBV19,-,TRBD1,TGTGCCAGTAGTTCACAGGGGAGGAACTATGGCTACACCTTC,CASSSQGRNYGYTF
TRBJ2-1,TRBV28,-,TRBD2,TGTGCCACCCTGGGCGGGAGGGGATACGGTGAGCAGTTCTTC,CATLGGRGYGEQFF
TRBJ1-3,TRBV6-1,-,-,TGTGCCAGCAGTGAACGAGGTGAGGTTGGAAACACCATATATTTT,CASSERGEVGNTIYF
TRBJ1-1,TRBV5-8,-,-,TGTGCCAGCGGTCGGCAGCGGAACACTGAAGCTTTCTTT,CASGRQRNTEAFF
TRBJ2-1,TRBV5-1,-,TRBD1,TGCGCCAGCAAATTGGGACAGGGGTTGAATGAGCAGTTCTTC,CASKLGQGLNEQFF
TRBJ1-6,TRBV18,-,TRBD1,TGTGCCAGCTCCATACAGGGGGAGTATAATTCACCCCTCCACTTT,CASSIQGEYNSPLHF
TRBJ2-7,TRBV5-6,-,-,TGTGCCAGCAGCTCCGGACGGGACAAGGTTGTTGACGAGCAGTACTTC,CASSSGRDKVVDEQYF
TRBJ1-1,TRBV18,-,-,TGTGCCAGCTCACCACCCAGCCAGTACCTTGCGAACACTGAAGCTTTCTTT,CASSPPSQYLANTEAFF
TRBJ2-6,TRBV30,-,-,TGTGCCTGGAGTGTGAGAACTGGGGGGACATCCCTCTCTGGGGCCAACGTCCTGACTTTC,CAWSVRTGGTSLSGANVLTF
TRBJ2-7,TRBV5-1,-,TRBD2,TGCGCCAGCCGTATGGCTAGCGGGAGTAGCGAGCAGTACTTC,CASRMASGSSEQYF
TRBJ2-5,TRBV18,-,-,TGTGCCAGCTCACCACCGACGACAAGAGAGACCCAGTACTTC,CASSPPTTRETQYF
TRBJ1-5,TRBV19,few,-,TGTGCCAGTAGACAGGGAAATCAGCCCCAGCATTTT,CASRQGNQPQHF
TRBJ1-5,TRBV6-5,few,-,TGTGCCAGCAGCTGGGGGAGGAATCAGCCCCAGCATTTT,CASSWGRNQPQHF
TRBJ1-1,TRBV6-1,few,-,TGTGCCAGCAGTGAATTAAACAGCCCGAACACTGAAGCTTTCTTT,CASSELNSPNTEAFF
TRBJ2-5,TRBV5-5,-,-,TGTGCCAGCAGACAGGGTTTCCAAGAGACCCAGTACTTC,CASRQGFQETQYF
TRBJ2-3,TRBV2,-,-,TGTGCCAGCAGATATGAGATGGGCCCAGATACGCAGTATTTT,CASRYEMGPDTQYF
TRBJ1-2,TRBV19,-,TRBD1,TGTGCCAGTAGTAAGCGGCACAGACAGGGACAAGATGGCTACACCTTC,CASSKRHRQGQDGYTF
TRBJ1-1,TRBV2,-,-,TGTGCCAGCAGGGGACGAGGCCCGAACACTGAAGCTTTCTTT,CASRGRGPNTEAFF
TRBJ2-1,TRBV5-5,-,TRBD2,TGTGCCAGCAGCTTTATCACTAGCGGGAGGGATGAGCAGTTCTTC,CASSFITSGRDEQFF
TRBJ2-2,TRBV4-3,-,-,TGCGCCAGCAGCCAAAACTCAGGGGTCGACACCGGGGAGCTGTTTTTT,CASSQNSGVDTGELFF
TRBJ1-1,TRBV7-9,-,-,TGTGCCAGCAGCTTACCCGGCCCGAACACTGAAGCTTTCTTT,CASSLPGPNTEAFF
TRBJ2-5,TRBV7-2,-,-,TGTGCCAGCAGCTTAGCCCGGGGGATCAAGGGAGAGACCCAGTACTTC,CASSLARGIKGETQYF
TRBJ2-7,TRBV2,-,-,TGTGCCAGCAGGGAGAGATACGAGCAGTACTTC,CASRERYEQYF
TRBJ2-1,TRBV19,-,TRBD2,TGTGCCAGTACATTCGAAGGGCGGGAGGGGGACAATGAGCAGTTCTTC,CASTFEGREGDNEQFF
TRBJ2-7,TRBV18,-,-,TGTGCCAGCTCACCGTCGGGCGGGAACTCCTACGAGCAGTACTTC,CASSPSGGNSYEQYF
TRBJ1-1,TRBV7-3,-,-,TGTGCCATGGACCCGGACGGGAACACTGAAGCTTTCTTT,CAMDPDGNTEAFF
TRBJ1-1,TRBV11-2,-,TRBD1,TGTGCCAGCAGTTGGGAACAGGGGGCGCGTACTGAAGCTTTCTTT,CASSWEQGARTEAFF
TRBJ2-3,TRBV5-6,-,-,TGTGCCAGCAGCCCCCGCAGGGGAGATACGCAGTATTTT,CASSPRRGDTQYF
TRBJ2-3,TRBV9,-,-,TGTGCCAGCAGCGTAGTAGGGGGTACGCAGTATTTT,CASSVVGGTQYF
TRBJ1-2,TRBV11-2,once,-,TGTGCCAGCAGCTACCCCGCCCAGGGTAACTATGGCTACACCTTC,CASSYPAQGNYGYTF
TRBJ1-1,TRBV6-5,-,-,TGTGCCAGCAGTTCTCCCCGCGAGCATGAAGCTTTCTTT,CASSSPREHEAFF
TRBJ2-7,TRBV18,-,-,TGTGCCAGCTCTAAAGCTTCGGGTGGGGGCAGTTCCTACGAGCAGTACTTC,CASSKASGGGSSYEQYF
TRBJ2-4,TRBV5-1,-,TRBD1,TGCGCCAGCAGCCGAAGTGGACAGGCCGGGGACATTCAGTACTTC,CASSRSGQAGDIQYF
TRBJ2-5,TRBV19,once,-,TGTGCCAGTAGTACGGGCGGTGGGGGCGGTAAGCAAGAGACCCAGTACTTC,CASSTGGGGGKQETQYF
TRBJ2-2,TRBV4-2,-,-,TGTGCCAGCAGCCAAGAAACAATGGGGAGACGCGCCGGGGAGCTGTTTTTT,CASSQETMGRRAGELFF
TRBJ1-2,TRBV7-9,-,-,TGTGCCAGCAGCTCGAACGGACAGTATAATGGCTACACCTTC,CASSSNGQYNGYTF
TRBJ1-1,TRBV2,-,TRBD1,TGTGCCAGAACCGCACCACAGGGGGGGGAGACTGAAGCTTTCTTT,CARTAPQGGETEAFF
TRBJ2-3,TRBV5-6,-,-,TGTGCCAGCAGCTCCGGACGGAAATACACAGATACGCAGTATTTT,CASSSGRKYTDTQYF
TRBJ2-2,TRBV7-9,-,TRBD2,TGTGCCAGCAGCCATAGCGGGAGGTCCACCGGGGAGCTGTTTTTT,CASSHSGRSTGELFF
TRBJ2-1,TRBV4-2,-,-,TGTGCCAGCAGCCTCGGGTCCGGGAATGAGCAGTTCTTC,CASSLGSGNEQFF
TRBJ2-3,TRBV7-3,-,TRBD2,TGTGCCAGCAGCAATCCGGCGGGAGGGTCAGATACGCAGTATTTT,CASSNPAGGSDTQYF
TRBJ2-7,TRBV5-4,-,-,TGTTCCGCCCGGGCATACCTTGACTACGAGCAGTACTTC,CSARAYLDYEQYF
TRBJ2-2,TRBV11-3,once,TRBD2,TGTGCCAGCAGCTTAGTGACCCTAGCGGGAGAGGGTTACGGGGAGCTGTTTTTT,CASSLVTLAGEGYGELFF